A selection of T cell receptor beta chains follows, all from one sample in a study of blood T cell repertoires in COVID-19. The table came from immunoSEQ multiplex PCR; TCRdb's copy has only in-frame clones and leaves some out. The data show roughly 59,000 clones, about 81% seen once. Sequenced sample: peripheral blood. These receptors originate from an elderly man with acute or convalescent COVID-19. The CDR3 runs from the conserved cysteine through the conserved F or W. The D gene is left open where the match is weak. Where a row states a size, it is once, few, many or the class of an expanded clone; other rows omit it.

d_call: -; v_call: TRBV3-1/TRBV3-2; j_call: TRBJ2-7; clone_size: -; cdr3_aa: CASSPSPPGQGIYEQYF; cdr3_nt: TGTGCCAGCAGCCCCTCCCCTCCGGGACAAGGAATTTACGAGCAGTACTTC
d_call: -; v_call: TRBV7-2; j_call: TRBJ2-2; clone_size: -; cdr3_aa: CASSWKGEGELFF; cdr3_nt: TGTGCCAGCAGCTGGAAAGGAGAGGGGGAGCTGTTTTTT
d_call: -; v_call: TRBV4-3; j_call: TRBJ2-5; clone_size: -; cdr3_aa: CASSHGYQETQYF; cdr3_nt: TGCGCCAGCAGCCACGGGTACCAAGAGACCCAGTACTTC
d_call: TRBD2; v_call: TRBV24-1; j_call: TRBJ2-7; clone_size: -; cdr3_aa: CATSDAGGGPYEQYF; cdr3_nt: TGTGCCACCAGTGATGCGGGAGGGGGCCCCTACGAGCAGTACTTC
d_call: TRBD1; v_call: TRBV5-1; j_call: TRBJ1-6; clone_size: -; cdr3_aa: CASSSFRTGGNSPLHF; cdr3_nt: TGCGCCAGCAGCTCATTCCGGACAGGGGGTAATTCACCCCTCCACTTT
d_call: -; v_call: TRBV5-1; j_call: TRBJ1-3; clone_size: -; cdr3_aa: CASSLEAGWNTIYF; cdr3_nt: TGCGCCAGCAGCTTGGAGGCAGGGTGGAACACCATATATTTT
d_call: TRBD1; v_call: TRBV5-1; j_call: TRBJ2-2; clone_size: -; cdr3_aa: CATSDRVATGELFF; cdr3_nt: TGCGCCACTTCGGACAGGGTGGCCACCGGGGAGCTGTTTTTT
d_call: TRBD1; v_call: TRBV7-2; j_call: TRBJ2-1; clone_size: -; cdr3_aa: CASSHSGQASSYNEQFF; cdr3_nt: TGTGCCAGCAGCCACTCGGGACAGGCGAGCTCCTACAATGAGCAGTTCTTC
d_call: -; v_call: TRBV5-5; j_call: TRBJ2-7; clone_size: -; cdr3_aa: CASSLEGGREQYF; cdr3_nt: TGTGCCAGCAGCTTGGAGGGGGGGCGCGAGCAGTACTTC
d_call: -; v_call: TRBV19; j_call: TRBJ2-7; clone_size: -; cdr3_aa: CASSIGGISSYEQYF; cdr3_nt: TGTGCCAGTAGTATTGGAGGAATCAGCTCCTACGAGCAGTACTTC
d_call: TRBD1; v_call: TRBV29-1; j_call: TRBJ1-2; clone_size: -; cdr3_aa: CSARGQGGDGYTF; cdr3_nt: TGCAGCGCAAGGGGACAGGGAGGAGATGGCTACACCTTC
d_call: TRBD2; v_call: TRBV7-3; j_call: TRBJ2-1; clone_size: -; cdr3_aa: CASSSPQRGSSSYNEQFF; cdr3_nt: TGTGCCAGCAGCTCTCCGCAGCGGGGGTCCTCCTCCTACAATGAGCAGTTCTTC
d_call: -; v_call: TRBV7-6; j_call: TRBJ1-6; clone_size: -; cdr3_aa: CASSLDSYNSPLHF; cdr3_nt: TGTGCCAGCAGCCTGGACAGCTATAATTCACCCCTCCACTTT
d_call: TRBD1; v_call: TRBV9; j_call: TRBJ1-2; clone_size: -; cdr3_aa: CASGRTGGDMGYGYTF; cdr3_nt: TGTGCCAGCGGGCGGACAGGCGGGGATATGGGGTATGGCTACACCTTC
d_call: -; v_call: TRBV10-3; j_call: TRBJ2-2; clone_size: -; cdr3_aa: CAISESSGPSTGELFF; cdr3_nt: TGTGCCATCAGTGAGTCGTCCGGTCCTTCAACCGGGGAGCTGTTTTTT
d_call: -; v_call: TRBV6-2/TRBV6-3; j_call: TRBJ2-7; clone_size: -; cdr3_aa: CASSLHRDEQYF; cdr3_nt: TGTGCCAGCAGCCTCCACCGGGACGAGCAGTACTTC
d_call: -; v_call: TRBV30; j_call: TRBJ2-6; clone_size: -; cdr3_aa: CAWSQPGSGANVLTF; cdr3_nt: TGTGCCTGGAGTCAGCCGGGCTCTGGGGCCAACGTCCTGACTTTC
d_call: TRBD1; v_call: TRBV7-9; j_call: TRBJ2-7; clone_size: -; cdr3_aa: CASSLFSGQVNEQYF; cdr3_nt: TGTGCCAGCAGCTTATTTTCGGGACAGGTCAACGAGCAGTACTTC
d_call: TRBD1; v_call: TRBV5-1; j_call: TRBJ1-6; clone_size: -; cdr3_aa: CASSFGTANSPLHF; cdr3_nt: TGCGCCAGCAGCTTCGGGACAGCGAATTCACCCCTCCACTTT
d_call: TRBD2; v_call: TRBV2; j_call: TRBJ2-4; clone_size: -; cdr3_aa: CASSERRGADKNIQYF; cdr3_nt: TGTGCCAGCAGTGAACGGCGGGGGGCTGACAAAAACATTCAGTACTTC
d_call: -; v_call: TRBV7-2; j_call: TRBJ2-3; clone_size: -; cdr3_aa: CASTLSMTGTDTQYF; cdr3_nt: TGTGCCAGCACCCTCTCCATGACAGGCACAGATACGCAGTATTTT
d_call: TRBD1; v_call: TRBV19; j_call: TRBJ1-2; clone_size: once; cdr3_aa: CASSAAGQGFYGYTF; cdr3_nt: TGTGCCAGTAGTGCAGCGGGACAGGGGTTTTACGGCTACACCTTC
d_call: -; v_call: TRBV30; j_call: TRBJ2-1; clone_size: -; cdr3_aa: CAWSAVGPRVPPEQFF; cdr3_nt: TGTGCCTGGAGTGCCGTTGGCCCCCGGGTCCCCCCTGAGCAGTTCTTC
d_call: -; v_call: TRBV19; j_call: TRBJ2-7; clone_size: -; cdr3_aa: CASSHSSSYEQYF; cdr3_nt: TGTGCCAGTAGTCATTCTAGCTCCTACGAGCAGTACTTC